The 30 T cell receptor beta chains below all came from one sample that was sequenced in a study of blood T cell repertoires in COVID-19. Repertoires were generated with immunoSEQ multiplex PCR, while TCRdb's copy carries only in-frame clones and drops some. The sample has about 150,000 clones, around nine tenths seen once. The sample consisted of peripheral blood. These receptors all come from a man in his fifties or sixties with COVID-19, enrolled during active disease.

Concerning this clone: This sample also contains other DNA sequences that code for the same CDR3. V is TRBV3-1 (or the pseudogene TRBV3-2) and J is TRBJ1-2; possible D gene TRBD1, 6 bases. This CDR3 has 13 residues. V shed 4 bases and J shed 4 bases, with 10 bases lying between them. Germline V gene sequence: CDR1 LGHDT, CDR2 YNNKEL (reference sequence). The DNA of the CDR3 is TGTGCCAGCAGCCTAGGACAGAGCTATGGCTACACCTTC. Encoded protein: CASSLGQSYGYTF.

The V and J genes are TRBV16 and TRBJ1-4; 10 bases align to TRBD1. The CDR3 has 17 amino acids. The V and J ends lost 5 bases and 7 bases, in that order; junction bases with no gene match: 13. CDR1 and CDR2 (germline): KGHSY, FQNENV. The CDR3 here is CASSDHVRTGGAEKLFF. The CDR3 coding sequence is TGTGCCAGCAGCGACCACGTCCGGACAGGGGGAGCTGAAAAACTGTTTTTT.

The chain couples TRBV11-3 to TRBJ2-5; 8 bases fit TRBD2. V lost 5 bases and J lost 4; bases outside the gene matches: 3. This CDR3 has 13 residues. Germline CDR1 reads SGHNT; CDR2 reads YENEEA. The CDR3 bases are TGTGCCAGCAGCAAGGCGGGAGGAGAGACCCAGTACTTC. Protein sequence: CASSKAGGETQYF. The complete variable domain, with remaining parts taken from reference TRBV11-3 and TRBJ2-5, reads EAGVVQSPRYKIIEKKQPVAFWCNPISGHNTLYWYLQNLGQGPELLIRYENEEAVDDSQLPKDRFSAERLKGVDSTLKIQPAELGDSAVYLCASSKAGGETQYFGPGTRLLVL.

As for this clone: The same CDR3 also results from other DNA sequences found in this sample. The rearrangement joins TRBV11-3 to TRBJ2-7; 7 nucleotides align to TRBD1. Germline CDR1 and CDR2: SGHNT and YENEEA. The CDR3 spans 13 residues. The ends lost 5 bases at V and 4 bases at J; junction bases unmatched: 5. The CDR3 loop is CASSRDRLYEQYF. The CDR3 DNA is TGTGCCAGCAGCCGGGACAGACTTTACGAGCAGTACTTC.

This clone appeared a single time. This chain uses TRBV18 with TRBJ1-1, with 8 positions matching TRBD1. Per germline, CDR1 KGHSH and CDR2 LQKENI. Unmatched junction bases numbered 13, after V lost 6 bases and J lost 4 bases. CDR3 size: 16 residues. The CDR3 region has the DNA TGTGCCAGCTCGCCCACGGGAACAACAGGGGGCACTGAAGCTTTCTTT. Protein product: CASSPTGTTGGTEAFF.

V gene TRBV5-1 combines with J gene TRBJ1-1; tentatively, D is TRBD1 (5 bases). Per the germline V gene, CDR1 is SGHRS and CDR2 is YFSETQ. The CDR3 is 14 residues long. V shed 0 bases and J shed 6 bases, with 12 bases lying between them. This chain's CDR3 is CASSLGGAGAEAFF. Written as DNA, the CDR3 is TGCGCCAGCAGCTTGGGGGGCGCTGGGGCTGAAGCTTTCTTT.

The chain employs TRBV28 and TRBJ1-4; D remains ambiguous. Germline V CDR1 and CDR2: MDHEN, SYDVKM. V lost 5 bases and J lost 7, with 14 bases in between. This CDR3 contains 14 residues. CDR3 coding DNA: TGTGCCAGCAGTCCCGGAGGGCTTGTTGAAAAACTGTTTTTT. Protein product: CASSPGGLVEKLFF.

This chain links TRBV9 with TRBJ1-2; D is possibly TRBD1 (5 bases). This CDR3 has 15 amino acids. Germline loops: CDR1 SGDLS, CDR2 YYNGEE. V gave up 3 bases and J gave up 7 bases, with 19 bases separating them. CDR3 protein: CASSAPQGFTGGYTF. The CDR3 nucleotides read TGTGCCAGCAGCGCCCCCCAAGGGTTTACAGGTGGCTACACCTTC.

The chain links TRBV2 to TRBJ2-5, with TRBD2 matching 8 bases. This CDR3 has 15 amino acids. Germline V lookup: CDR1 SNHLY, CDR2 FYNNEI. V shed 6 bases, J shed 4 bases, and the junction held 10 bases outside the gene matches. The CDR3 sequence: CASSLDGRGGETQYF. The CDR3 DNA follows: TGTGCCAGCAGCCTCGACGGCCGGGGGGGAGAGACCCAGTACTTC.

The chain has TRBV5-1 and TRBJ1-5, with D tentatively TRBD1 (6 bases). The V gene's germline CDR1 is SGHRS and CDR2 YFSETQ. The CDR3 has 15 residues. V lost 0 bases and J lost 6, with 13 bases in between. CDR3 protein: CASSLGTAEGQPQHF. The CDR3 region has the DNA TGCGCCAGCAGCTTGGGGACAGCCGAGGGTCAGCCCCAGCATTTT.

J is TRBJ1-2 and V is TRBV5-6; possibly TRBD1 for D (6 bases). This CDR3 comprises 13 residues. V gave up 4 bases and J gave up 3 bases, with 10 bases separating them. The germline V gene has CDR1 SGHDT and CDR2 YYEEEE. CDR3 DNA: TGTGCCAGCAGCCCCGGACAGTACTATGGCTACACCTTC. Its protein product is CASSPGQYYGYTF.

The genes are TRBV7-9 and TRBJ2-5; maybe TRBD1 (5 bases). Germline V gene lookup returns CDR1 SEHNR and CDR2 FQNEAQ (reference sequence). With 6 bases removed from V and 5 bases from J, the gap between germline ends came to 16 bases. This CDR3 region has 14 residues. CDR3 sequence: CASSRGQSRETQYF. CDR3 nucleotide sequence: TGTGCCAGCAGTCGCGGACAATCACGGGAGACCCAGTACTTC.

This chain joins TRBV28 and TRBJ1-1, with D tentatively TRBD1 (5 bases). The germline CDR1 and CDR2 sequences are MDHEN and SYDVKM. The V gene lost 3 bases and the J gene lost 5 bases, with 19 bases spanning the gap. The CDR3 has 16 amino acids. The chain's CDR3 is CASSLVVSRAGTEAFF. The CDR3 DNA follows: TGTGCCAGCAGTTTGGTAGTGAGCAGGGCGGGAACTGAAGCTTTCTTT.

The chain joins TRBV5-8 to TRBJ2-1; 7 nucleotides line up with TRBD1. This CDR3 contains 15 residues. Germline values: CDR1 SGHTS, CDR2 YDEGEE. J lost 3 bases, V lost 2 bases, and 5 bases had no gene match. DNA for the CDR3: TGTGCCAGCAGCTTCACAGGGGCCAGCTACAATGAGCAGTTCTTC. Encoded protein: CASSFTGASYNEQFF.

The genes are TRBV4-3 and TRBJ1-1; 8 bases are shared with TRBD1. Germline trimming cut 6 bases from V and 0 bases from J; bases unmatched to any gene: 6. The germline CDR1 and CDR2 sequences are LGHNA and YSLEER. This CDR3 contains 15 residues. The CDR3 nucleotides read TGCGCCAGCAGGCTACAGGGGGACGTGAACACTGAAGCTTTCTTT. Its protein is CASRLQGDVNTEAFF.

V and J are TRBV7-3 and TRBJ1-1; 7 bases agree with TRBD1. Trimming took 2 bases from V and 4 from J; bases not matched to a gene: 7. CDR1 is SGHTA and CDR2 is FQGTGA in the germline V gene. The CDR3 sequence is 15 residues long. The CDR3 nucleotides read TGTGCCAGCAGCTTAGCGGCAGGGGGAGGCACTGAAGCTTTCTTT. It translates to CASSLAAGGGTEAFF. Based on the CDR3 plus reference TRBV7-3 and TRBJ1-1, the full variable domain is GAGVSQTPSNKVTEKGKYVELRCDPISGHTALYWYRQSLGQGPEFLIYFQGTGAADDSGLPNDRFFAVRPEGSVSTLKIQRTERGDSAVYLCASSLAAGGGTEAFFGQGTRLTVV.

This clone has just a few counts. The V gene is TRBV28, the J gene TRBJ1-5, with 9 nucleotides matching TRBD1. CDR1 and CDR2 (germline): MDHEN, SYDVKM. The junction had 10 bases not matched to a gene; V was cut back by 5 bases and J by 5 bases. The CDR3 spans 16 residues. The CDR3 bases are TGTGCCAGCAGTCGCACGAATTACAGGGGGCATCAGCCCCAGCATTTT. As protein: CASSRTNYRGHQPQHF. The entire variable domain, with the rest obtained from reference TRBV28 and TRBJ1-5, is as follows: DVKVTQSSRYLVKRTGEKVFLECVQDMDHENMFWYRQDPGLGLRLIYFSYDVKMKEKGDIPEGYSVSREKKERFSLILESASTNQTSMYLCASSRTNYRGHQPQHFGDGTRLSIL.

The V call is TRBV7-2, the J call TRBJ2-1; D not certain. The V gene lost 2 bases and the J gene lost 6 bases, with 11 bases spanning the gap. CDR1 and CDR2 from the germline V gene are SGHTA and FQGNSA. The CDR3 covers 14 residues. The CDR3 spells CASSLLLFGNEQFF. In nucleotides, the CDR3 is TGTGCCAGCAGCTTATTACTATTTGGCAATGAGCAGTTCTTC.

The chain combines TRBV20-1 with TRBJ2-1; 11 nucleotides align to TRBD2. Germline lookup yields CDR1 DFQATT and CDR2 SNEGSKA (reference sequence). The CDR3 spans 15 residues. V gave up 3 bases and J gave up 5 bases; unmatched junction bases: 6. The chain's CDR3 is CSASVAGGGDNEQFF. The CDR3 region has the DNA TGCAGTGCTAGTGTAGCGGGGGGGGGAGACAATGAGCAGTTCTTC.

This clone was seen just once. CDR3 in amino acids: CASSLGGTVETQYF. CDR3 coding DNA: TGTGCCAGCAGTCTGGGGGGAACTGTCGAGACCCAGTACTTC. This chain uses TRBV7-9 with TRBJ2-5; maybe TRBD2 (6 bases). This CDR3 contains 14 residues. Germline-derived CDR1 and CDR2 are SEHNR and FQNEAQ (reference sequence). V lost 6 bases, J lost 5 bases, and 16 bases lay in between.

The rearrangement uses TRBV3-1 (or the pseudogene TRBV3-2) and TRBJ2-2; 9 positions match TRBD2. Losses at the gene ends were 2 bases for V and 5 bases for J; bases not matched to a gene: 15. The CDR3 is made up of 19 amino acids. Germline V gene sequence: CDR1 LGHDT, CDR2 YNNKEL (reference sequence). The CDR3 protein is CASSQLLLLRGGGTGELFF. DNA for the CDR3: TGTGCCAGCAGCCAACTTCTTCTTCTGCGGGGGGGCGGAACCGGGGAGCTGTTTTTT.

The CDR3 spells CASSLLENTEAFF. The CDR3 bases are TGTGCCAGCAGCCTCCTAGAGAACACTGAAGCTTTCTTT. The chain employs TRBV7-6 and TRBJ1-1, with unresolved D. This CDR3 contains 13 residues. CDR1 and CDR2 (germline): SGHVS, FNYEAQ. Trimming left V 5 bases short and J 1 base short, with 8 bases between.

The rearrangement uses TRBV7-9 and TRBJ1-2; maybe TRBD1 (5 bases). There are 12 residues in the CDR3. The V gene lost 5 bases and the J gene lost 5 bases, with 9 bases spanning the gap. CDR1 is SEHNR, CDR2 FQNEAQ, per germline (reference sequence). The CDR3 nucleotides are TGTGCCAGCAGCAGAACAGGTTATGGCTACACCTTC. Protein sequence: CASSRTGYGYTF.

The V and J genes are TRBV9 and TRBJ1-6; 7 bases fit TRBD1. V was pared by 3 bases and J by 9 bases, with 9 bases of the junction left unmatched. The germline V gene has CDR1 SGDLS and CDR2 YYNGEE. The CDR3 spans 15 residues. The CDR3 region is CASSAGNRGGSPLHF. Written as DNA, the CDR3 is TGTGCCAGCAGCGCGGGAAACAGGGGAGGTTCACCCCTCCACTTT.

This clone was recorded only once. CDR3 in DNA: TGTGCCAGCAGCTGGACTACTAACCGGGACAGGGGCTCCAAGACCCAGTACTTC. Translating gives CASSWTTNRDRGSKTQYF. This chain joins TRBV7-9 and TRBJ2-5, with 10 bases matching TRBD1. Germline CDR1 is SEHNR and CDR2 is FQNEAQ (reference sequence). CDR3 length: 18 amino acids. The V segment lost 4 bases and the J segment 6 bases; nucleotides outside the gene matches: 17.

The chain joins TRBV2 to TRBJ2-4; unclear D gene. The germline V gene has CDR1 SNHLY and CDR2 FYNNEI. CDR3 length equals 13 residues. The germline V and J ends were trimmed by 3 bases and 9 bases, with 12 bases remaining between them. CDR3 nucleotides: TGTGCCAGCAGTGATACAACAGTGGGCATTCAGTACTTC. Translated, it gives CASSDTTVGIQYF.

This sequence joins TRBV6-2 or TRBV6-3 and TRBJ2-1, with TRBD2 identical over 11 bases. After removal of 5 bases from V and 5 bases from J, the junction contained 8 bases not matched to a gene. Per germline, CDR1 MNHEY and CDR2 SVGEGT. The CDR3 length is 16 residues. CDR3 in DNA: TGTGCCAGCAGTCAACCGGGACTAGCGGTAGACAATGAGCAGTTCTTC. Protein sequence: CASSQPGLAVDNEQFF.

V gene TRBV20-1 combines with J gene TRBJ1-2, with TRBD1 as a possible D gene (6 bases). The ends were cut back, 3 bases at V and 1 base at J, with 15 bases in the middle. The CDR3 has 15 amino acids. Germline CDR1 reads DFQATT; CDR2 reads SNEGSKA (reference sequence). The CDR3 DNA sequence: TGCAGTGCTAGTGGATGGGGCAGGGGTAACTATGGCTACACCTTC. The encoded protein is CSASGWGRGNYGYTF.

V is TRBV7-2 and J is TRBJ2-3; 11 bases agree with TRBD2. Germline lookup yields CDR1 SGHTA and CDR2 FQGNSA. Trimming cost V 1 base and J 6 bases; bases outside gene matches: 9. This CDR3 comprises 17 residues. The CDR3 sequence is CASSLGLLAGVSDTQYF. The CDR3 region has the DNA TGTGCCAGCAGCTTAGGTTTACTAGCGGGGGTCTCGGATACGCAGTATTTT.

This clone was found once. This chain joins TRBV7-9 and TRBJ2-7, with D unclear. The CDR3 loop spans 14 amino acids. Trimming took 7 bases from V and 0 from J, leaving 13 bases between them. Germline CDR1 is SEHNR and CDR2 is FQNEAQ (reference sequence). CDR3 nucleotide sequence: TGTGCCAGCACCCCCGCAGGCAGCTCCTACGAGCAGTACTTC. Amino acids: CASTPAGSSYEQYF.